The present TCR beta chain was sequenced within a study of beta chain features in type 1 diabetes. The study's findings and limits: Junctions at VDJ sites from type 1 diabetes patients had fewer insertions and more deletions. The naive, central memory and Treg TCRB repertoires looked more alike in patients than they did in healthy donors.

Per germline, CDR1 LNHNV and CDR2 YYDKDF (reference sequence). V was trimmed by 0 bases and J by 2 bases, leaving 10 bases between them. The CDR3 consists of 15 residues. In the case of this clone: Its antigen is unknown.

Sequencing targeted expressed TCRB transcripts, as all isolated RNA had been reverse transcribed. Sequencing was performed with immunoSEQ multiplex PCR; in TCRdb, only in-frame clones are kept and a portion is missing. The sample has fewer than 650,000 clones, about a sixth seen once. CD4+ naive, central memory, regulatory and stem cell-like memory cells were sorted via CD45RO/CCR7/CD25/CD127/CD95/CD27. The purity of all sorted populations exceeded 98%. The source is a young man in good health. The genes are TRBV15 and TRBJ2-5; possibly TRBD1 for D (6 bases). What was sequenced was naive CD4+ T cells from blood. This CDR3 reads CATSRDRGIQETQYF. The CDR3 DNA sequence: TGTGCCACCAGCAGAGACAGGGGAATACAAGAGACCCAGTACTTC.